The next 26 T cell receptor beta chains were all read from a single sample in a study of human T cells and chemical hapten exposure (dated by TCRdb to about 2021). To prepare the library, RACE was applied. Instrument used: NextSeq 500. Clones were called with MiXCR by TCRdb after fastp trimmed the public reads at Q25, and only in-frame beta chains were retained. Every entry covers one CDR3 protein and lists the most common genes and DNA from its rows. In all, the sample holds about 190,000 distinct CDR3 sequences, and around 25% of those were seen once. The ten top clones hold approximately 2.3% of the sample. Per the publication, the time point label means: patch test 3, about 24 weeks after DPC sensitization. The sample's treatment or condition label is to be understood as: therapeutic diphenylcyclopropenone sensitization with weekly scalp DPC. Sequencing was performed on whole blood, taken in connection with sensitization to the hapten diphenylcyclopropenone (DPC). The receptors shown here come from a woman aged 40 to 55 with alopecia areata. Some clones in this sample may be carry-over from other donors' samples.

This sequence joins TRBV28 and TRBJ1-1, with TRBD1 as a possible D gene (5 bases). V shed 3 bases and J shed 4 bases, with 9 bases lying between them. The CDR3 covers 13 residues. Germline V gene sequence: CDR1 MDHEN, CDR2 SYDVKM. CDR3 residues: CASSLGGSTEAFF. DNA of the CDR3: TGTGCCAGCAGTTTGGGGGGTTCCACTGAAGCTTTCTTT.

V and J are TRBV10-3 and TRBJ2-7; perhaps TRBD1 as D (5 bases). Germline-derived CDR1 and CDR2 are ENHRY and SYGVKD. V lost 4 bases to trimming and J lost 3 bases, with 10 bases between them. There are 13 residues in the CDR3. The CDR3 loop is CAISVQGFYEQYF. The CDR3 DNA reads TGTGCCATCAGTGTCCAGGGTTTCTACGAGCAGTACTTC.

The chain's CDR3 is CASSLLGVGGSPLHF. In DNA, the CDR3 is TGTGCCAGCAGTTTATTGGGGGTTGGAGGGTCACCCCTCCACTTT. The chain recombines TRBV27 with TRBJ1-6, with D possibly being TRBD1 (5 bases). CDR1 and CDR2 from the germline V gene are MNHEY and SMNVEV (reference sequence). The CDR3 length is 15 residues. Trimming removed 1 base from V and 10 bases from J, with 14 bases in between.

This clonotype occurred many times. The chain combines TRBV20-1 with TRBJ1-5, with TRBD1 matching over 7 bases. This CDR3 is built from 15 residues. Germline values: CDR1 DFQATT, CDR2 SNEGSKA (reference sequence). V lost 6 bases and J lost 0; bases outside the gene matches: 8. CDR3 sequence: CSASTGRYSNQPQHF. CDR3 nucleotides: TGCAGTGCATCGACAGGGAGGTATAGCAATCAGCCCCAGCATTTT.

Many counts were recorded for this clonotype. The CDR3 region is CSAREARGHTDTQYF. The CDR3 coding sequence is TGCAGTGCTAGAGAAGCGCGGGGGCACACAGATACGCAGTATTTT. This chain links TRBV20-1 with TRBJ2-3; perhaps TRBD2 as D (7 bases). Per the germline V gene, CDR1 is DFQATT and CDR2 is SNEGSKA (reference sequence). The CDR3 runs 15 residues. V was clipped by 0 bases and J by 2 bases, with 12 bases between them.

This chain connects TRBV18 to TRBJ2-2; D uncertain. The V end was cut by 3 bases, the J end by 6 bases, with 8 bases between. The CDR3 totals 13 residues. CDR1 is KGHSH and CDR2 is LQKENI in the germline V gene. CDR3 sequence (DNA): TGTGCCAGCTCACCGGATTCCGCCGGGGAGCTGTTTTTT. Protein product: CASSPDSAGELFF.

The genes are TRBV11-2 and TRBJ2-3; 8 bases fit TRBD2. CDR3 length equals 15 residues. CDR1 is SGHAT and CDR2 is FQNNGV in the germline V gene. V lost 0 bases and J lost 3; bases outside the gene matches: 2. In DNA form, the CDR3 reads TGTGCCAGCAGCTTAGACAGCGGGAGAACAGATACGCAGTATTTT. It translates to CASSLDSGRTDTQYF.

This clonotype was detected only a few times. The CDR3 loop reads CSVGAGTYEQYF. CDR3 nucleotides: TGCAGCGTTGGGGCCGGCACCTACGAGCAGTACTTC. The chain couples TRBV29-1 to TRBJ2-7; D remains ambiguous. Germline V CDR1 and CDR2: SQVTM, ANQGSEA. The CDR3 totals 12 residues. Trimming pared 4 bases from V and 2 bases from J, leaving 9 bases between.

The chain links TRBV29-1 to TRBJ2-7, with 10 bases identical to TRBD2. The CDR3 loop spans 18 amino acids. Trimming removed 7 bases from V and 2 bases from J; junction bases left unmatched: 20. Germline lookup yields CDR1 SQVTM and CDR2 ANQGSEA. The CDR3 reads CSAALGLAARHSPYEQYF. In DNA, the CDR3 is TGCAGCGCGGCCTTAGGACTAGCGGCCCGACATTCCCCCTACGAGCAGTACTTC.

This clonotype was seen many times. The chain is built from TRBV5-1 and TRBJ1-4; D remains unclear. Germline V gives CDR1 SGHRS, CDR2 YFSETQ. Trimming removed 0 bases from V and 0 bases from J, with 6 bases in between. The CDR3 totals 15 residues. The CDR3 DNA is TGCGCCAGCAGCTTGGGACGTGCAACTAATGAAAAACTGTTTTTT. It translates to CASSLGRATNEKLFF.

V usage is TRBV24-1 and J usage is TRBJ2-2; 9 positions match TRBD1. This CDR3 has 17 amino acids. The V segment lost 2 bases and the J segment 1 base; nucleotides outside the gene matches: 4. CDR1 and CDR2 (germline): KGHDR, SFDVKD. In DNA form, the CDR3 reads TGTGCCACCAGTGATTCCCCGGGACAGGGGAACACCGGGGAGCTGTTTTTT. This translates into CATSDSPGQGNTGELFF.

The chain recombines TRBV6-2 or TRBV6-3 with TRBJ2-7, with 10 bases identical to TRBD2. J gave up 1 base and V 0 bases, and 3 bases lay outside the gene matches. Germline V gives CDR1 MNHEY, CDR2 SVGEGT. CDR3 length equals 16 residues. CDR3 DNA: TGTGCCAGCAGTTACTCCGGGACTAGCGATTCCTACGAGCAGTACTTC. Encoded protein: CASSYSGTSDSYEQYF.

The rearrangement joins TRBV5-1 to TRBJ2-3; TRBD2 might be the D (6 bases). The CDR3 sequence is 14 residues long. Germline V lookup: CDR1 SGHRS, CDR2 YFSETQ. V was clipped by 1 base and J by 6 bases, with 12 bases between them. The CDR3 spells CASSLRVAGDTQYF. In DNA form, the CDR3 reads TGCGCCAGCAGCTTGAGAGTGGCGGGGGATACGCAGTATTTT.

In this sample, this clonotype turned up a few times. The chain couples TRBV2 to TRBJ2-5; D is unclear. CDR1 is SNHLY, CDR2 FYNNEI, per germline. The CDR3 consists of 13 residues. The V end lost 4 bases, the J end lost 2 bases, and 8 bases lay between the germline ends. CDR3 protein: CASSGDIQETQYF. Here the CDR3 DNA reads TGTGCCAGCAGTGGTGACATACAAGAGACCCAGTACTTC.

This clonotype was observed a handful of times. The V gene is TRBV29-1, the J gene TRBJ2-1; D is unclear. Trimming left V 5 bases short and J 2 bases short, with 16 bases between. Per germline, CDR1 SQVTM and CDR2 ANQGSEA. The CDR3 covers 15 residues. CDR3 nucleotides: TGCAGCGTTTACCCACGACGTGGGGCCTACAATGAGCAGTTCTTC. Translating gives CSVYPRRGAYNEQFF.

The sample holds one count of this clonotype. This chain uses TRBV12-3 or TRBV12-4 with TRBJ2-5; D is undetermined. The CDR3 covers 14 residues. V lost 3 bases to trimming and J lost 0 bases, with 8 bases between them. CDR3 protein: CASSFEHYQETQYF. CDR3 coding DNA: TGTGCCAGCAGTTTCGAGCACTACCAAGAGACCCAGTACTTC.

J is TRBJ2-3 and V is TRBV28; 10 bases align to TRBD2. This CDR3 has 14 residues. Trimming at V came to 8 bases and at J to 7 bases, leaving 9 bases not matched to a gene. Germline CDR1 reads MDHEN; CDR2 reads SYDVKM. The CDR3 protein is CASRKREGPYTQYF. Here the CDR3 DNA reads TGTGCCAGCCGGAAGCGGGAGGGCCCGTATACGCAGTATTTT.

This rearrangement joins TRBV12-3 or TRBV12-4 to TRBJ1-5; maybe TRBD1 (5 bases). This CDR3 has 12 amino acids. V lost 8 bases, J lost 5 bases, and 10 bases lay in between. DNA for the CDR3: TGTGCCAGCGGAGCAGGGTATCAGCCCCAGCATTTT. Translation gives CASGAGYQPQHF.

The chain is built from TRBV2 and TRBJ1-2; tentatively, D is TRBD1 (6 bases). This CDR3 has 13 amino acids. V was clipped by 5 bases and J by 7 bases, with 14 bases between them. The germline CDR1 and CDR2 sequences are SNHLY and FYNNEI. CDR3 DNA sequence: TGTGCCAGCAGTAGAACAGGGTACGGTGGCTACACCTTC. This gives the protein CASSRTGYGGYTF.

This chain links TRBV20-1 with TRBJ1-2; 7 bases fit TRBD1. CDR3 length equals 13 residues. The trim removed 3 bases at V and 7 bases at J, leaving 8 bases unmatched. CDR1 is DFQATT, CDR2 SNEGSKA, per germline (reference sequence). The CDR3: CSASNRGRSGYTF. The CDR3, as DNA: TGCAGTGCTAGCAACAGGGGAAGGAGTGGCTACACCTTC.

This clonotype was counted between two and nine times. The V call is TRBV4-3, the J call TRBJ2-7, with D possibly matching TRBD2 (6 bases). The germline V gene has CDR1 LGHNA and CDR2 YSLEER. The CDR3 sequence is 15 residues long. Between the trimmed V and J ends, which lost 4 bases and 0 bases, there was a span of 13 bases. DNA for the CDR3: TGCGCCAGCAGCCCGCGGGCTAGCGCCTCCTACGAGCAGTACTTC. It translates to CASSPRASASYEQYF.

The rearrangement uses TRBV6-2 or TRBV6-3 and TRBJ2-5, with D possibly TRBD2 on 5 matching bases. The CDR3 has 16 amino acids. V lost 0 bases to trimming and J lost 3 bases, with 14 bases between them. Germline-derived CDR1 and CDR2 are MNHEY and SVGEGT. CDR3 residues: CASSYSAVRTEETQYF. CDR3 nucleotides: TGTGCCAGCAGTTACTCAGCAGTCCGGACTGAAGAGACCCAGTACTTC.

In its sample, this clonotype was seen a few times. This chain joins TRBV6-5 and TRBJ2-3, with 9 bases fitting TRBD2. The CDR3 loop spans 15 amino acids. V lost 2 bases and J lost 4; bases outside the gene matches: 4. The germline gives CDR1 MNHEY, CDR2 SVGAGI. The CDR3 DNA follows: TGTGCCAGCAGTTACGCGGGAGGGCCCGCAGATACGCAGTATTTT. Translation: CASSYAGGPADTQYF.

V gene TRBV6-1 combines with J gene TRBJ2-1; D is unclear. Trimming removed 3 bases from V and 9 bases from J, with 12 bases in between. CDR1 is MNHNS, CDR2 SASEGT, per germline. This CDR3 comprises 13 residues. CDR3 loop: CASSEAPWGEQFF. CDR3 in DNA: TGTGCCAGCAGTGAGGCCCCATGGGGTGAGCAGTTCTTC.

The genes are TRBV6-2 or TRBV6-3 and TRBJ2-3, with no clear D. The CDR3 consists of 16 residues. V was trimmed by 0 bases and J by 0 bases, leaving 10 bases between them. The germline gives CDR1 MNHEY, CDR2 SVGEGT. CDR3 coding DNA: TGTGCCAGCAGTTACTCCTCAGTGGGTAGCACAGATACGCAGTATTTT. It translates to CASSYSSVGSTDTQYF.

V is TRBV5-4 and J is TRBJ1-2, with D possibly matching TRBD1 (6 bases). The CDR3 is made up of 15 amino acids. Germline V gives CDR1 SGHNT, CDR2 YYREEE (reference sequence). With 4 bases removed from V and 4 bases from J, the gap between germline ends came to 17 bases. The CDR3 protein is CASSLPGAVSYGYTF. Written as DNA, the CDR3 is TGTGCCAGCAGCCTACCAGGGGCTGTGTCCTATGGCTACACCTTC.